This TCR beta chain was documented in a study of blood T cell repertoires in COVID-19. Study-wide context: Italy, Spain and the United States were the sources of the convalescent and acute COVID-19 samples. Sample material is recorded as cDNA or gDNA derived from T cells, B-cell-depleted T cells, or PBMCs.

In the source study's methods: Estimation of nucleated cell counts was performed using reference gene primer amplification. The method was immunoSEQ multiplex PCR; TCRdb's version includes in-frame clones alone and lacks a portion of them. D and trimming come from the DNA, and the V and J calls and clone size come from that table. Of roughly 190,000 clones in the sample, 70% to 90% were seen once. V shed 6 bases and J shed 4 bases, with 10 bases lying between them. The CDR3 has 13 residues. The germline CDR1 and CDR2 sequences are SGHRS and YFSETQ. The chain uses TRBV5-1 and TRBJ1-4; D possibly corresponds to TRBD1 (5 bases). The sequencing input was peripheral blood. The source of this sequence is a woman between 70 and 85 years old with active or convalescent COVID-19. The CDR3 is CASTGGDNEKLFF. The CDR3 coding sequence is TGCGCCAGCACAGGAGGGGATAATGAAAAACTGTTTTTT. The whole variable domain, filled in from reference TRBV5-1 and TRBJ1-4, reads KAGVTQTPRYLIKTRGQQVTLSCSPISGHRSVSWYQQTPGQGLQFLFEYFSETQRNKGNFPGRFSGRQFSNSRSEMNVSTLELGDSALYLCASTGGDNEKLFFGSGTQLSVL.